This T cell receptor beta chain is drawn from a study of early T cells in non-severe SARS-CoV-2 infection. This clonotype has a handful of counts. Antigen specificity is unknown. General study points: VDJdb-based annotation leaned toward anti-spike CD8 responses and missed private and CD4 specificities.

Molecules of cDNA were individually given unique molecular identifiers that were attached to them. TCRdb fed the 5' RACE reads into MiXCR, producing one record per CDR3 protein. The sample has fewer than 120,000 distinct CDR3 sequences; roughly 12% are singletons. The clonotype was recovered from an adult who was a healthcare worker with PCR-confirmed SARS-CoV-2 infection or an uninfected control (not recorded which). The sequences come from whole blood, collected at baseline.

The CDR3 DNA reads as TGTGCCAGCAGCTTGCCCGGGTCTCACCTTCCTGGGGAGCTGTTTTTT. Residues: CASSLPGSHLPGELFF. J is TRBJ2-2 and V is TRBV5-6, with no clear D. The germline V gene encodes CDR1 SGHDT and CDR2 YYEEEE. There are 16 residues in the CDR3. The ends were cut back, 1 base at V and 8 bases at J, with 18 bases in the middle.